Below, 30 T cell receptor beta chains from the same sample are listed, as sequenced in a study of T cell responses to AZD1222 COVID-19 vaccine. The protocol was immunoSEQ multiplex PCR, while the TCRdb copy is restricted to in-frame clones and leaves out a portion. Counted here are about 73,000 clones, approximately 89% occurring once; the ten biggest clones make up over 7.5%. The sequenced sample was peripheral blood, obtained 28 days after the second AZD1222 dose. The origin of the receptors is an adult who received the AZD1222 COVID-19 vaccine.

This chain connects TRBV19 to TRBJ1-4; D might be TRBD1 (6 bases). Trimming took off 11 bases at V and 0 bases at J, with 13 bases between the two ends. The CDR3 extends over 14 amino acids. CDR1 LNHDA and CDR2 SQIVND come from the germline V gene (reference sequence). CDR3 DNA: TGTGCCTCCAGGGGCGCGGCAACTAATGAAAAACTGTTTTTT. Translated: CASRGAATNEKLFF.

The rearrangement links TRBV30 to TRBJ1-1, with a weak D call TRBD1 (6 bases). Trimming left V 3 bases short and J 8 bases short, with 10 bases between. The germline V gene has CDR1 GTSNPN and CDR2 SVGIG (reference sequence). This CDR3 spans 11 amino acids. The CDR3 region is CAWRQDSEAFF. CDR3 nucleotides: TGTGCCTGGAGACAGGACAGCGAAGCTTTCTTT.

The genes are TRBV24-1 and TRBJ2-2; 10 nucleotides match TRBD2. Trimming at V came to 4 bases and at J to 0 bases, leaving 4 bases not matched to a gene. The CDR3 has 17 residues. CDR1 KGHDR and CDR2 SFDVKD come from the germline V gene. The CDR3, as DNA: TGTGCCACCAGTGACATTGGACTAGCGGCGAACACCGGGGAGCTGTTTTTT. This codes for CATSDIGLAANTGELFF.

This clone was counted a few times. V usage is TRBV9 and J usage is TRBJ2-1, with D possibly TRBD2 on 6 matching bases. CDR3 length equals 16 residues. The V end lost 0 bases, the J end lost 6 bases, and 16 bases lay between the germline ends. Germline CDR1 is SGDLS and CDR2 is YYNGEE. CDR3 loop: CASSVDGTSQFNEQFF. CDR3 nucleotides: TGTGCCAGCAGCGTAGATGGTACTAGCCAATTCAATGAGCAGTTCTTC.

V and J are TRBV6-6 and TRBJ1-5; D is unclear. The CDR3 length is 15 residues. Trimming stripped 2 bases from V and 4 bases from J, with 12 bases between. Germline CDR1 MNHNY, CDR2 SVGAGI (reference sequence). CDR3 DNA: TGTGCCAGCAGTTACCCCCAGGCCAAGAATCAGCCCCAGCATTTT. Amino acids: CASSYPQAKNQPQHF.

V and J are TRBV14 and TRBJ1-1; D gene unclear. Looked up from germline, CDR1 is SGHDN and CDR2 is FVKESK. Trimming shortened V by 0 bases and J by 11 bases, and 16 bases separated the two germline ends. The CDR3 consists of 14 residues. The CDR3 nucleotides are TGTGCCAGCAGCCAAGAAGCGGCGCTCTCTGGGGCTTTCTTT. Its translation: CASSQEAALSGAFF.

The chain has TRBV7-2 and TRBJ1-2, with 7 nucleotides matching TRBD1. After removal of 3 bases from V and 8 bases from J, the junction contained 9 bases not matched to a gene. The CDR3 consists of 14 residues. Germline V gives CDR1 SGHTA, CDR2 FQGNSA. The CDR3 nucleotides are TGTGCCAGCAGCTTGAGGGTTTACAGGGGAGGCTACACCTTC. This encodes CASSLRVYRGGYTF.

The rearrangement links TRBV2 to TRBJ2-5; 11 nucleotides agree with TRBD1. Germline loops: CDR1 SNHLY, CDR2 FYNNEI. This CDR3 is built from 15 residues. V shed 4 bases and J 2 bases; nucleotides not matched to a gene: 3. CDR3 DNA sequence: TGTGCCAGCAGTGGGGACAGGGGGAGGCAAGAGACCCAGTACTTC. Amino acid sequence: CASSGDRGRQETQYF.

The chain is built from TRBV28 and TRBJ1-4; D possibly corresponds to TRBD1 (5 bases). Per the germline V gene, CDR1 is MDHEN and CDR2 is SYDVKM. Trimming took 6 bases from V and 5 from J, leaving 13 bases between them. The CDR3 totals 14 residues. CDR3 nucleotides: TGTGCCAGCAGGTCTGGGGGTCCGAATGAAAAACTGTTTTTT. Residues: CASRSGGPNEKLFF.

This sequence joins TRBV5-1 and TRBJ2-2, with D unclear. V was clipped by 1 base and J by 5 bases, with 6 bases between them. This CDR3 is 13 amino acids long. Germline CDR1 and CDR2: SGHRS and YFSETQ. This CDR3 reads CASSLLSTGELFF. The CDR3 nucleotides read TGCGCCAGCAGCTTGTTAAGTACCGGGGAGCTGTTTTTT.

This clone was seen once. The chain has TRBV7-9 and TRBJ1-1, with TRBD1 matching over 7 bases. This CDR3 is built from 12 residues. The junction had 4 bases not matched to a gene; V was cut back by 5 bases and J by 7 bases. Looked up from germline, CDR1 is SEHNR and CDR2 is FQNEAQ (reference sequence). CDR3: CASSPRDSEAFF. The CDR3 DNA reads TGTGCCAGCAGCCCCCGGGACAGTGAAGCTTTCTTT.

The V call is TRBV7-2, the J call TRBJ2-1, with D possibly matching TRBD1 (9 bases). CDR1 SGHTA and CDR2 FQGNSA come from the germline V gene. V was pared by 5 bases and J by 3 bases, with 17 bases between. The CDR3 extends over 16 amino acids. CDR3 protein: CASSPRGDRVYNEQFF. CDR3 nucleotides: TGTGCCAGCAGCCCGCGGGGGGACAGGGTCTACAATGAGCAGTTCTTC. Drawing the rest from reference TRBV7-2 and TRBJ2-1, the complete variable domain is GAGVSQSPSNKVTEKGKDVELRCDPISGHTALYWYRQSLGQGLEFLIYFQGNSAPDKSGLPSDRFSAERTGGSVSTLTIQRTQQEDSAVYLCASSPRGDRVYNEQFFGPGTRLTVL.

The CDR3 DNA follows: TGTGCCAGCACCCAGAGATTAGGGGATCAGCCCCAGCATTTT. Translation gives CASTQRLGDQPQHF. The chain combines TRBV3-1 (or the pseudogene TRBV3-2) with TRBJ1-5; the D gene is possibly TRBD1 (5 bases). Trimming took 7 bases from V and 5 from J, leaving 15 bases between them. Per germline, CDR1 LGHDT and CDR2 YNNKEL (reference sequence). The CDR3 length is 14 residues.

V and J are TRBV12-5 and TRBJ1-2; D gene uncertain. This CDR3 region has 13 residues. Germline CDR1 reads LGHNT; CDR2 reads FRNRAP. V was trimmed by 9 bases and J by 4 bases, leaving 15 bases between them. The CDR3 DNA sequence: TGTGCTAGCACTGGACTACCGGGCTATGGCTACACCTTC. It yields the protein CASTGLPGYGYTF.

The chain combines TRBV5-1 with TRBJ2-1, with a possible D match to TRBD2 (6 bases). Germline lookup yields CDR1 SGHRS and CDR2 YFSETQ. The CDR3 runs 14 residues. V dropped 0 bases and J dropped 7 bases, with 11 bases sitting between them. The CDR3 protein is CASSLVAGSNEQFF. The CDR3 DNA reads as TGCGCCAGCAGCTTGGTGGCGGGGTCAAATGAGCAGTTCTTC. Based on the CDR3 plus reference TRBV5-1 and TRBJ2-1, the full variable domain is KAGVTQTPRYLIKTRGQQVTLSCSPISGHRSVSWYQQTPGQGLQFLFEYFSETQRNKGNFPGRFSGRQFSNSRSEMNVSTLELGDSALYLCASSLVAGSNEQFFGPGTRLTVL.

The chain has TRBV5-4 and TRBJ1-1; a weak D match, TRBD1 (5 bases). This CDR3 spans 14 amino acids. V lost 5 bases and J lost 2, with 13 bases in between. Per the germline V gene, CDR1 is SGHNT and CDR2 is YYREEE (reference sequence). CDR3 amino acids: CASRNGAINTEAFF. In DNA, the CDR3 is TGTGCCAGCAGGAATGGGGCTATAAACACTGAAGCTTTCTTT.

V and J are TRBV5-1 and TRBJ2-1; a weak D match, TRBD2 (6 bases). Germline-derived CDR1 and CDR2 are SGHRS and YFSETQ. Trimming cost V 0 bases and J 4 bases, with 8 bases left between them. CDR3 size: 14 residues. The CDR3 DNA reads TGCGCCAGCAGCTTGGTAGCGGAGTACAATGAGCAGTTCTTC. This translates into CASSLVAEYNEQFF. Drawing the rest from reference TRBV5-1 and TRBJ2-1, the complete variable domain is KAGVTQTPRYLIKTRGQQVTLSCSPISGHRSVSWYQQTPGQGLQFLFEYFSETQRNKGNFPGRFSGRQFSNSRSEMNVSTLELGDSALYLCASSLVAEYNEQFFGPGTRLTVL.

The rearrangement joins TRBV7-8 to TRBJ2-1; D tentatively fits TRBD1 or TRBD2 (6 bases each). Trimming removed 5 bases at V and 8 bases at J, with 19 bases between. The germline V gene encodes CDR1 SGHVS and CDR2 FQNEAQ. The CDR3 totals 15 residues. The CDR3, as DNA: TGTGCCAGCAGCATCGGACTATCCGGGGGCTATGAGCAGTTCTTC. The encoded protein is CASSIGLSGGYEQFF.

In this sample, this clone turned up once. The chain uses TRBV10-3 and TRBJ1-2, with 8 nucleotides matching TRBD1. With V trimmed by 7 bases and J by 4 bases, 8 bases remained unmatched. The CDR3 runs 14 residues. Germline V gene sequence: CDR1 ENHRY, CDR2 SYGVKD. CDR3 nucleotides: TGTGCCATCACCCCGGACAGGGAGGGCTATGGCTACACCTTC. Its translation: CAITPDREGYGYTF.

This chain joins TRBV5-1 and TRBJ2-1; maybe TRBD2 (5 bases). The CDR3 spans 16 residues. V was shortened by 1 base and J by 7 bases, with 18 bases between the two germline ends. CDR1 and CDR2 (germline): SGHRS, YFSETQ. CDR3 residues: CASSLNTGRGGNEQFF. CDR3 DNA: TGCGCCAGCAGCTTGAATACGGGCCGGGGTGGGAATGAGCAGTTCTTC.

This clone is a singleton in its sample. V is TRBV5-1 and J is TRBJ2-2; a weak D match, TRBD1 (5 bases). The germline gives CDR1 SGHRS, CDR2 YFSETQ. CDR3 length: 16 amino acids. V lost 0 bases and J 4 bases, leaving 13 bases between the germline ends. The CDR3 nucleotides are TGCGCCAGCAGCTTGGGGGCAGGGCTTGGCACCGGGGAGCTGTTTTTT. Its protein product is CASSLGAGLGTGELFF. The full variable domain, with the rest looked up from reference TRBV5-1 and TRBJ2-2, is KAGVTQTPRYLIKTRGQQVTLSCSPISGHRSVSWYQQTPGQGLQFLFEYFSETQRNKGNFPGRFSGRQFSNSRSEMNVSTLELGDSALYLCASSLGAGLGTGELFFGEGSRLTVL.

This clone was seen a single time. The chain uses TRBV28 and TRBJ2-1; 13 bases agree with TRBD2. The CDR3 consists of 15 residues. Germline V gene data show CDR1 as MDHEN and CDR2 as SYDVKM. The trim removed 5 bases at V and 5 bases at J, leaving 3 bases unmatched. CDR3: CASSGLAGVDNEQFF. CDR3 nucleotide sequence: TGTGCCAGCAGTGGACTAGCGGGAGTCGACAATGAGCAGTTCTTC.

The J gene is TRBJ1-2, the V gene TRBV2; D uncertain. The CDR3 sequence is 14 residues long. V was trimmed by 3 bases and J by 4 bases, leaving 12 bases between them. Germline-derived CDR1 and CDR2 are SNHLY and FYNNEI. The CDR3 here is CASSEGRDTYGYTF. The CDR3 region has the DNA TGTGCCAGCAGTGAGGGAAGGGATACCTATGGCTACACCTTC.

The chain recombines TRBV6-4 with TRBJ2-1; 9 positions agree with TRBD1. With V trimmed by 4 bases and J by 6 bases, 19 bases remained unmatched. Germline CDR1 is MRHNA and CDR2 is SNTAGT. The CDR3 has 19 residues. CDR3 region: CASSVEITPGQGFLNEQFF. Here the CDR3 DNA reads TGTGCCAGCAGTGTCGAGATAACTCCGGGACAGGGTTTCCTCAATGAGCAGTTCTTC.

This rearrangement joins TRBV7-3 to TRBJ2-3; D not certain. V shed 1 base and J shed 0 bases, with 5 bases lying between them. Germline lookup yields CDR1 SGHTA and CDR2 FQGTGA. The CDR3 loop spans 14 amino acids. As DNA, the CDR3 is TGTGCCAGCAGCTTAATTCCTAGCACAGATACGCAGTATTTT. Protein sequence: CASSLIPSTDTQYF.

The V call is TRBV9, the J call TRBJ2-1; D might be TRBD1 or TRBD2, each matching 6 bases. Germline V CDR1 and CDR2: SGDLS, YYNGEE. The CDR3 length is 17 residues. Between the trimmed V and J ends, which lost 0 bases and 7 bases, there was a span of 20 bases. In DNA form, the CDR3 reads TGTGCCAGCAGCGTAGAGGTTGTGGGGGGCTCGAGGAATGAGCAGTTCTTC. As protein: CASSVEVVGGSRNEQFF. The full variable domain, completed using reference TRBV9 and TRBJ2-1, is DSGVTQTPKHLITATGQRVTLRCSPRSGDLSVYWYQQSLDQGLQFLIQYYNGEERAKGNILERFSAQQFPDLHSELNLSSLELGDSALYFCASSVEVVGGSRNEQFFGPGTRLTVL.

The chain combines TRBV20-1 with TRBJ1-5; no clear D gene. Looked up from germline, CDR1 is DFQATT and CDR2 is SNEGSKA (reference sequence). V lost 3 bases to trimming and J lost 0 bases, with 3 bases between them. The CDR3 runs to 12 residues. The CDR3 sequence: CSASLSNQPQHF. Written as DNA, the CDR3 is TGCAGTGCTAGTCTTAGCAATCAGCCCCAGCATTTT.

J is TRBJ1-4 and V is TRBV5-1, with D maybe TRBD1 (6 bases). The germline V and J ends were trimmed by 0 bases and 3 bases, with 9 bases remaining between them. Looked up from germline, CDR1 is SGHRS and CDR2 is YFSETQ. This CDR3 spans 15 amino acids. CDR3 nucleotides: TGCGCCAGCAGCTTGGACAGGGCGGCTAATGAAAAACTGTTTTTT. Amino acid sequence: CASSLDRAANEKLFF.

The rearrangement joins TRBV15 to TRBJ1-3, with 7 nucleotides matching TRBD1. The CDR3 length is 15 residues. The V and J ends lost 4 bases and 2 bases, in that order; junction bases with no gene match: 5. The V gene's germline CDR1 is LNHNV and CDR2 YYDKDF (reference sequence). The CDR3 nucleotides read TGTGCCACCAGCATCTCAGGGACAGCTGGAAACACCATATATTTT. Its translation is CATSISGTAGNTIYF.

The V gene is TRBV4-3, the J gene TRBJ2-1, with D possibly TRBD1 on 6 matching bases. The length of the CDR3 is 14 residues. The ends were cut back, 1 base at V and 6 bases at J, with 10 bases in the middle. Per the germline V gene, CDR1 is LGHNA and CDR2 is YSLEER. The CDR3 reads CASSQADSGNEQFF. CDR3 coding DNA: TGCGCCAGCAGCCAAGCGGACAGTGGCAATGAGCAGTTCTTC.